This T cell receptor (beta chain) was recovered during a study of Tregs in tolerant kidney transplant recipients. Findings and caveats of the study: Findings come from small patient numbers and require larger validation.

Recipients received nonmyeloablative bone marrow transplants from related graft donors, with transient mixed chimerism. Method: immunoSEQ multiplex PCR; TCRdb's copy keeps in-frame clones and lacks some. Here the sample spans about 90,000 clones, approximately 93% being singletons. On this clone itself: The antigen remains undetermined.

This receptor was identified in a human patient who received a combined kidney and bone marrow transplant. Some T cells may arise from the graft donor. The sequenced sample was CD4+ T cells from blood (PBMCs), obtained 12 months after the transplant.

CDR3 protein: CASSRTTSVNTGELFF. CDR3 nucleotides: TGTGCCAGCAGCCGGACTACCAGCGTCAACACCGGGGAGCTGTTTTTT. The J gene is TRBJ2-2, the V gene TRBV7-8; tentatively, D is TRBD2 (6 bases). This CDR3 contains 16 residues. CDR1 and CDR2 (germline): SGHVS, FQNEAQ. The V end lost 5 bases, the J end lost 2 bases, and 15 bases lay between the germline ends.